The 16 T cell receptor beta chains reported below all come from one sample, sequenced in a study of blood T cell repertoires in COVID-19. Generated by immunoSEQ multiplex PCR, the TCRdb table keeps only in-frame clones and is missing some. The sample lists around 99,000 clones, more than 70% occurring once. The specimen sequenced was peripheral blood. The receptors were sampled from a man aged 65 to 85 with acute or convalescent COVID-19.

The rearrangement links TRBV5-1 to TRBJ1-1; 9 bases are a match to TRBD1. The germline CDR1 and CDR2 sequences are SGHRS and YFSETQ. J lost 5 bases, V lost 5 bases, and 4 bases had no gene match. The CDR3 is 13 amino acids. CDR3 protein: CASRWTGETEAFF. The CDR3 nucleotides read TGCGCCAGCAGGTGGACAGGGGAGACTGAAGCTTTCTTT.

This clone came up once. The chain has TRBV19 and TRBJ2-1, with TRBD2 matching 13 bases. This CDR3 is built from 14 residues. CDR1 is LNHDA and CDR2 is SQIVND in the germline V gene (reference sequence). The trim removed 6 bases at V and 8 bases at J, leaving 4 bases unmatched. The CDR3 is CASSTSGGADEQFF. The CDR3 DNA reads as TGTGCCAGTAGCACTAGCGGGGGGGCAGATGAGCAGTTCTTC.

The rearrangement links TRBV6-1 to TRBJ1-2, with a tentative D call TRBD1 (5 bases). The V gene's germline CDR1 is MNHNS and CDR2 SASEGT. Deletions cut 7 bases from V and 5 bases from J, with 17 bases between. The CDR3 contains 14 residues. In DNA, the CDR3 is TGTGCCAGCACAACCCAAGGGGTCGGTTATGGCTACACCTTC. This codes for CASTTQGVGYGYTF.

To note about this clone: The identical CDR3 is also encoded by other nucleotide sequences in the sample. The J gene is TRBJ1-1, the V gene TRBV6-5; 7 bases are a match to TRBD1. The V segment lost 4 bases and the J segment 4 bases; nucleotides outside the gene matches: 3. The germline gives CDR1 MNHEY, CDR2 SVGAGI. This CDR3 comprises 13 residues. The CDR3 sequence: CASSFQGGTEAFF. The CDR3 region has the DNA TGTGCCAGCAGTTTCCAGGGGGGCACTGAAGCTTTCTTT.

On this clone: This sample also contains other DNA sequences that code for the same CDR3. The chain carries TRBV29-1 and TRBJ1-2; 10 bases are shared with TRBD1. The V gene end was trimmed by 5 bases and the J gene end by 4 bases; junction bases not matched to a gene: 4. The CDR3 runs 13 residues. Germline CDR1 is SQVTM and CDR2 is ANQGSEA. Written as DNA, the CDR3 is TGCAGCGTTAGACAGGGGGCAGGCTATGGCTACACCTTC. Its translation: CSVRQGAGYGYTF. The variable domain in full, with the rest retrieved from reference TRBV29-1 and TRBJ1-2, is SAVISQKPSRDICQRGTSLTIQCQVDSQVTMMFWYRQQPGQSLTLIATANQGSEATYESGFVIDKFPISRPNLTFSTLTVSNMSPEDSSIYLCSVRQGAGYGYTFGSGTRLTVV.

With respect to this clone: At one of its ends the junction is not consistent with the germline gene, which may arise from a read error. This sequence joins TRBV9 and TRBJ2-5, with 10 bases that match TRBD1. CDR1 SGDLS and CDR2 YYNGEE come from the germline V gene. CDR3 length equals 13 residues. CDR3 amino acids: CASSATGTGAPDF. In DNA form, the CDR3 reads TGTGCCAGCAGCGCGACCGGGACAGGGGCCCCCGACTTC.

A few counts support this clone. The gene calls are TRBV19 and TRBJ1-3, with no clear D. V gave up 1 base and J gave up 1 base, with 11 bases separating them. Germline V gene sequence: CDR1 LNHDA, CDR2 SQIVND (reference sequence). CDR3 length: 16 residues. The CDR3 region has the DNA TGTGCCAGTAGTATAGCGTCGATCCGGTCTGGAAACACCATATATTTT. Translated: CASSIASIRSGNTIYF.

The rearrangement links TRBV5-1 to TRBJ2-7; D possibly corresponds to TRBD1 (5 bases). Per the germline V gene, CDR1 is SGHRS and CDR2 is YFSETQ. The V gene lost 5 bases and the J gene lost 4 bases, with 16 bases spanning the gap. The CDR3 extends over 14 amino acids. CDR3 region: CASSEAETDYEQYF. The CDR3 nucleotides are TGCGCCAGCAGTGAGGCCGAGACAGATTACGAGCAGTACTTC. The entire variable domain, with the rest obtained from reference TRBV5-1 and TRBJ2-7, is as follows: KAGVTQTPRYLIKTRGQQVTLSCSPISGHRSVSWYQQTPGQGLQFLFEYFSETQRNKGNFPGRFSGRQFSNSRSEMNVSTLELGDSALYLCASSEAETDYEQYFGPGTRLTVT.

V and J are TRBV21-1 and TRBJ2-5; TRBD1 is the table's D call and was not checked against the DNA. TRBV21-1 represents a pseudogene. The CDR3 length is 19 residues. This CDR3 is CASSKGDSDSAYCQETQYF. CDR3 sequence (DNA): TGTGCCAGCAGCAAAGGTGACAGCGACTCCGCTTACTGCCAAGAGACCCAGTACTTC.

This clone was observed a single time. The chain employs TRBV11-2 and TRBJ1-3; D not certain. The V end lost 1 base, the J end lost 4 bases, and 8 bases lay between the germline ends. This CDR3 is built from 14 residues. Germline-derived CDR1 and CDR2 are SGHAT and FQNNGV. The CDR3 spells CASSLGTGGNTIYF. The DNA of the CDR3 is TGTGCCAGCAGCTTAGGGACGGGAGGAAACACCATATATTTT. The entire variable domain, with the rest obtained from reference TRBV11-2 and TRBJ1-3, is as follows: EAGVAQSPRYKIIEKRQSVAFWCNPISGHATLYWYQQILGQGPKLLIQFQNNGVVDDSQLPKDRFSAERLKGVDSTLKIQPAKLEDSAVYLCASSLGTGGNTIYFGEGSWLTVV.

The chain recombines TRBV19 with TRBJ2-5; TRBD1 is a possible D gene (6 bases). The germline gives CDR1 LNHDA, CDR2 SQIVND (reference sequence). CDR3 length: 16 residues. With 0 bases removed from V and 0 bases from J, the gap between germline ends came to 11 bases. CDR3 sequence reads: CASSIDRGQYQETQYF. In nucleotides, the CDR3 is TGTGCCAGTAGTATAGACAGGGGCCAGTACCAAGAGACCCAGTACTTC. Full variable domain (outside the CDR3, taken from reference TRBV19 and TRBJ2-5): DGGITQSPKYLFRKEGQNVTLSCEQNLNHDAMYWYRQDPGQGLRLIYYSQIVNDFQKGDIAEGYSVSREKKESFPLTVTSAQKNPTAFYLCASSIDRGQYQETQYFGPGTRLLVL.

This clone appeared a single time. The chain couples TRBV10-3 to TRBJ1-2; TRBD1 aligns across 7 bases. The length of the CDR3 is 17 residues. CDR1 is ENHRY, CDR2 SYGVKD, per germline. V was pared by 3 bases and J by 3 bases, with 13 bases of the junction left unmatched. CDR3 DNA: TGTGCCATCAGTGATCCTCGGCGACAGGGAGCGGACTATGGCTACACCTTC. This sequence encodes CAISDPRRQGADYGYTF.

This chain uses TRBV6-5 with TRBJ1-1; tentative D call: TRBD1 (5 bases). The CDR3 runs 13 residues. CDR1 MNHEY and CDR2 SVGAGI come from the germline V gene. Trimming shortened V by 7 bases and J by 11 bases, and 20 bases separated the two germline ends. CDR3: CASKWGLSGPAFF. The CDR3 DNA reads TGTGCCAGCAAGTGGGGACTTTCCGGCCCCGCTTTCTTT.

The V call is TRBV11-2, the J call TRBJ2-7; D perhaps matches TRBD1 (6 bases). The CDR3 consists of 14 residues. Germline CDR1 and CDR2: SGHAT and FQNNGV. Trimming cost V 8 bases and J 4 bases, with 18 bases left between them. CDR3 residues: CASSDWTASYEQYF. The CDR3 DNA follows: TGTGCCAGCTCCGACTGGACAGCTTCTTACGAGCAGTACTTC.

V is TRBV27 and J is TRBJ1-6; D gene ambiguous. Germline values: CDR1 MNHEY, CDR2 SMNVEV (reference sequence). Trimming stripped 5 bases from V and 5 bases from J, with 10 bases between. CDR3 length equals 14 residues. CDR3 coding DNA: TGTGCCAGCAGTAACAGAGGGAATAATTCACCCCTCCACTTT. Its translation: CASSNRGNNSPLHF.

This clone was observed a single time. The CDR3 DNA follows: TGTGCCAGTAGTGACAGGGGTTGGGACTCTGGAAACACCATATATTTT. Protein: CASSDRGWDSGNTIYF. The V call is TRBV19, the J call TRBJ1-3; 8 nucleotides match TRBD1. Trimming took 5 bases from V and 0 from J; bases not matched to a gene: 6. This CDR3 region has 16 residues. In germline, CDR1 is LNHDA, CDR2 SQIVND (reference sequence).